These 30 T cell receptor beta chains originate from one sample sequenced in a study of T cells in pancreatic ductal adenocarcinoma. Only in-frame clones appear in the TCRdb table, and some are missing; sequencing was by immunoSEQ multiplex PCR. The table has about 5,000 clones, roughly 84% seen once. The selected patients with pancreatic ductal adenocarcinoma had surgery but no neoadjuvant therapy. The material sequenced was pancreatic tumor tissue. The receptors stem from a human donor with pancreatic ductal adenocarcinoma.

This chain uses TRBV11-2 with TRBJ1-1; a weak D match, TRBD1 (6 bases). Germline V CDR1 and CDR2: SGHAT, FQNNGV. The V and J ends lost 5 bases and 9 bases respectively, with 13 bases between them. The CDR3 is 12 residues long. CDR3: CASSPHGGKAFF. Here the CDR3 DNA reads TGTGCCAGCAGCCCCCACGGGGGCAAAGCTTTCTTT. The entire variable domain, with the rest obtained from reference TRBV11-2 and TRBJ1-1, is as follows: EAGVAQSPRYKIIEKRQSVAFWCNPISGHATLYWYQQILGQGPKLLIQFQNNGVVDDSQLPKDRFSAERLKGVDSTLKIQPAKLEDSAVYLCASSPHGGKAFFGQGTRLTVV.

This clone has just one count. The chain employs TRBV25-1 and TRBJ2-5; unclear D gene. V gave up 4 bases and J gave up 2 bases, with 8 bases separating them. This CDR3 contains 13 residues. Germline assignment: CDR1 MGHDK and CDR2 SYGVNS. CDR3 in amino acids: CASSVGKQETQYF. Here the CDR3 DNA reads TGTGCCAGCAGTGTAGGGAAGCAAGAGACCCAGTACTTC.

The gene calls are TRBV15 and TRBJ1-4, with 7 bases identical to TRBD1. The length of the CDR3 is 15 residues. V shed 2 bases and J 1 base; nucleotides not matched to a gene: 1. Germline assignment: CDR1 LNHNV and CDR2 YYDKDF (reference sequence). DNA of the CDR3: TGTGCCACCAGCAGACAGGGGGGAACTAATGAAAAACTGTTTTTT. Translating it yields CATSRQGGTNEKLFF.

The chain combines TRBV7-2 with TRBJ1-5; maybe TRBD1 (5 bases). The V gene's germline CDR1 is SGHTA and CDR2 FQGNSA. Trimming removed 6 bases at V and 1 base at J, with 13 bases between. The CDR3 runs 15 residues. The CDR3 DNA is TGTGCCAGCAGTCTCCACAGGCAGAGCAATCAGCCCCAGCATTTT. Its protein is CASSLHRQSNQPQHF.

A word on this clone: This CDR3 is also generated by other DNA sequences in the sample. V usage is TRBV27 and J usage is TRBJ1-2; D is possibly TRBD1 (6 bases). The germline CDR1 and CDR2 sequences are MNHEY and SMNVEV (reference sequence). CDR3 size: 14 residues. Trimming took 4 bases from V and 2 from J, leaving 11 bases between them. The CDR3 protein is CASSSGGQNYGYTF. DNA for the CDR3: TGTGCCAGCAGTTCCGGGGGGCAGAACTATGGCTACACCTTC.

The chain employs TRBV9 and TRBJ1-2; D gene unclear. V was clipped by 3 bases and J by 4 bases, with 13 bases between them. The CDR3 consists of 14 residues. CDR1 SGDLS and CDR2 YYNGEE come from the germline V gene. The CDR3 DNA follows: TGTGCCAGCAGCGCCCCACCAAGGAGCTATGGCTACACCTTC. Amino acids: CASSAPPRSYGYTF.

A few counts support this clone. The chain recombines TRBV28 with TRBJ2-1, with D tentatively TRBD2 (5 bases). Trimming removed 7 bases from V and 1 base from J, with 11 bases in between. In germline, CDR1 is MDHEN, CDR2 SYDVKM. The CDR3 runs to 14 residues. The CDR3 DNA reads as TGTGCCAGCAAGGTGGCGGGTTCCTACAATGAGCAGTTCTTC. Protein sequence: CASKVAGSYNEQFF. Complete variable domain (other parts from reference TRBV28 and TRBJ2-1): DVKVTQSSRYLVKRTGEKVFLECVQDMDHENMFWYRQDPGLGLRLIYFSYDVKMKEKGDIPEGYSVSREKKERFSLILESASTNQTSMYLCASKVAGSYNEQFFGPGTRLTVL.

This chain links TRBV5-4 with TRBJ1-1; D not resolved. CDR1 and CDR2 from the germline V gene are SGHNT and YYREEE (reference sequence). CDR3 length: 15 residues. V was pared by 3 bases and J by 3 bases, with 15 bases between. In DNA, the CDR3 is TGTGCCAGCAGCTGGCGCTTGGGTCGGGACACTGAAGCTTTCTTT. It translates to CASSWRLGRDTEAFF.

V gene TRBV30 combines with J gene TRBJ1-4; 9 bases line up with TRBD1. J gave up 8 bases and V 4 bases, and 8 bases lay outside the gene matches. CDR1 is GTSNPN and CDR2 is SVGIG in the germline V gene (reference sequence). This CDR3 has 14 residues. For the CDR3, the DNA is TGTGCCTGGAACAACAGGGGGCAGAACGAAAAACTGTTTTTT. As protein: CAWNNRGQNEKLFF.

The chain is built from TRBV19 and TRBJ2-7, with 9 nucleotides matching TRBD1. Trimming cost V 2 bases and J 4 bases; bases outside gene matches: 6. This CDR3 has 15 amino acids. Looked up from germline, CDR1 is LNHDA and CDR2 is SQIVND (reference sequence). CDR3 region: CASSIRWDREYEQYF. Written as DNA, the CDR3 is TGTGCCAGTAGTATACGGTGGGACAGGGAATACGAGCAGTACTTC. Full variable domain (rest looked up from reference TRBV19 and TRBJ2-7): DGGITQSPKYLFRKEGQNVTLSCEQNLNHDAMYWYRQDPGQGLRLIYYSQIVNDFQKGDIAEGYSVSREKKESFPLTVTSAQKNPTAFYLCASSIRWDREYEQYFGPGTRLTVT.

The V and J genes are TRBV14 and TRBJ2-3, with D uncertain. The CDR3 runs 13 residues. Trimming removed 4 bases from V and 2 bases from J, with 7 bases in between. In germline, CDR1 is SGHDN, CDR2 FVKESK. DNA of the CDR3: TGTGCCAGCAGCCGGATCTACACAGATACGCAGTATTTT. Its protein is CASSRIYTDTQYF.

This chain joins TRBV5-1 and TRBJ2-1; 7 bases agree with TRBD2. CDR3 length: 14 residues. The V gene end was trimmed by 0 bases and the J gene end by 8 bases; junction bases not matched to a gene: 5. Germline CDR1 SGHRS, CDR2 YFSETQ. This chain's CDR3 is CASSLGEGRDEQFF. For the CDR3, the DNA is TGCGCCAGCAGCTTGGGGGAGGGACGGGATGAGCAGTTCTTC.

J is TRBJ2-5 and V is TRBV6-5, with D uncertain. V lost 2 bases and J lost 5, with 9 bases in between. Germline CDR1 and CDR2: MNHEY and SVGAGI. The CDR3 spans 13 residues. The CDR3 DNA reads as TGTGCCAGCAGTTACAAAGGGTGGGAGACCCAGTACTTC. Amino acids: CASSYKGWETQYF.

The chain joins TRBV5-8 to TRBJ2-1; D may be TRBD1 (6 bases). Per the germline V gene, CDR1 is SGHTS and CDR2 is YDEGEE. The CDR3 length is 15 residues. The germline V and J ends were trimmed by 1 base and 8 bases, with 16 bases remaining between them. This CDR3 is CASSLTPAGDDEQFF. The CDR3 coding sequence is TGTGCCAGCAGCTTGACACCGGCAGGGGACGATGAGCAGTTCTTC.

The CDR3 DNA reads as TGCGCCAGCAGCTTGGGGGGACAGTCTCGTAGCGGTTGGGAAAAACTGTTTTTT. Translating it yields CASSLGGQSRSGWEKLFF. The rearrangement links TRBV5-1 to TRBJ1-4, with 7 bases aligning to TRBD1. The CDR3 is 18 amino acids. J was trimmed by 8 bases and V by 0 bases; bases with no gene match: 16. Germline lookup yields CDR1 SGHRS and CDR2 YFSETQ.

This rearrangement joins TRBV27 to TRBJ2-7, with 8 nucleotides matching TRBD2. The germline V gene has CDR1 MNHEY and CDR2 SMNVEV (reference sequence). The CDR3 is 15 residues long. Germline trimming cut 0 bases from V and 6 bases from J; bases unmatched to any gene: 7. In DNA form, the CDR3 reads TGTGCCAGCAGTTTATCCCTCGGGACTAGGGGCGAGCAGTACTTC. Translated: CASSLSLGTRGEQYF.

The V and J genes are TRBV7-6 and TRBJ2-7, with TRBD2 as a possible D gene (5 bases). The CDR3 consists of 14 residues. Germline V gene data show CDR1 as SGHVS and CDR2 as FNYEAQ. Trimming cost V 1 base and J 6 bases, with 13 bases left between them. The CDR3 sequence is CASSLDPGSLEQYF. The CDR3 nucleotides are TGTGCCAGCAGCTTAGATCCGGGATCCCTCGAGCAGTACTTC.

The chain is built from TRBV5-1 and TRBJ2-3, with 8 bases that match TRBD2. Trimming took 0 bases from V and 3 from J; bases not matched to a gene: 3. CDR1 and CDR2 (germline): SGHRS, YFSETQ. This CDR3 has 15 residues. DNA for the CDR3: TGCGCCAGCAGCTTGGTCGGCGGGGGGACAGATACGCAGTATTTT. This codes for CASSLVGGGTDTQYF.

The chain is built from TRBV28 and TRBJ2-7; D gene uncertain. Germline loops: CDR1 MDHEN, CDR2 SYDVKM. V lost 3 bases to trimming and J lost 3 bases, with 9 bases between them. This CDR3 is 13 amino acids long. In DNA, the CDR3 is TGTGCCAGCAGTTTTCACAATAGCTACGAGCAGTACTTC. This gives the protein CASSFHNSYEQYF. Together with reference TRBV28 and TRBJ2-7, the CDR3 gives the full variable domain: DVKVTQSSRYLVKRTGEKVFLECVQDMDHENMFWYRQDPGLGLRLIYFSYDVKMKEKGDIPEGYSVSREKKERFSLILESASTNQTSMYLCASSFHNSYEQYFGPGTRLTVT.

J is TRBJ2-2 and V is TRBV29-1; D is uncertain. The germline V and J ends were trimmed by 5 bases and 5 bases, with 9 bases remaining between them. The CDR3 spans 12 residues. The germline V gene has CDR1 SQVTM and CDR2 ANQGSEA. The CDR3 region has the DNA TGCAGCGTTCTGGGATGGACCGGGGAGCTGTTTTTT. It encodes CSVLGWTGELFF.

The V gene is TRBV6-5, the J gene TRBJ2-1; no firm D call. The germline V gene has CDR1 MNHEY and CDR2 SVGAGI. With 2 bases removed from V and 6 bases from J, the gap between germline ends came to 17 bases. The CDR3 extends over 16 amino acids. The CDR3 sequence: CASSYPRAGRVNEQFF. In nucleotides, the CDR3 is TGTGCCAGCAGTTACCCTCGGGCAGGTCGGGTCAATGAGCAGTTCTTC.

The chain uses TRBV7-6 and TRBJ2-7, with TRBD1 matching 11 bases. The CDR3 length is 16 residues. The germline V gene encodes CDR1 SGHVS and CDR2 FNYEAQ. V dropped 5 bases and J dropped 5; count of bases not matched to a gene: 11. This chain's CDR3 is CASSDAQGTGGNEQYF. The CDR3 region has the DNA TGTGCCAGCAGCGATGCCCAGGGGACAGGGGGAAACGAGCAGTACTTC.

The gene calls are TRBV6-1 and TRBJ2-1; TRBD2 matches at 7 bases. Unmatched junction bases numbered 3, after V lost 1 base and J lost 3 bases. Looked up from germline, CDR1 is MNHNS and CDR2 is SASEGT. CDR3 size: 15 residues. As DNA, the CDR3 is TGTGCCAGCAGTGAAGGCCGGGACTACTACAATGAGCAGTTCTTC. It encodes CASSEGRDYYNEQFF.

In this sample, this clone is large. The genes are TRBV6-5 and TRBJ2-5; D might be TRBD2 (5 bases). CDR1 is MNHEY, CDR2 SVGAGI, per germline. There are 13 residues in the CDR3. Trimming cost V 4 bases and J 5 bases, with 11 bases left between them. CDR3: CASSWGVEETQYF. CDR3 coding DNA: TGTGCCAGCAGTTGGGGAGTAGAGGAGACCCAGTACTTC.

This chain connects TRBV7-2 to TRBJ2-1; possible D gene TRBD2, 6 bases. Trimming left V 1 base short and J 1 base short, with 8 bases between. Germline V lookup: CDR1 SGHTA, CDR2 FQGNSA. This CDR3 has 15 residues. The CDR3 loop is CASSLDAGSYNEQFF. As DNA, the CDR3 is TGTGCCAGCAGCTTAGATGCGGGGTCCTACAATGAGCAGTTCTTC. Complete variable domain (other parts from reference TRBV7-2 and TRBJ2-1): GAGVSQSPSNKVTEKGKDVELRCDPISGHTALYWYRQSLGQGLEFLIYFQGNSAPDKSGLPSDRFSAERTGGSVSTLTIQRTQQEDSAVYLCASSLDAGSYNEQFFGPGTRLTVL.

Only a few counts were recorded for this clone. The chain is built from TRBV6-4 and TRBJ2-2; perhaps TRBD2 as D (5 bases). CDR3 length: 15 amino acids. V lost 2 bases and J 0 bases, leaving 7 bases between the germline ends. Germline CDR1 is MRHNA and CDR2 is SNTAGT. CDR3 in amino acids: CASSDPSPNTGELFF. In DNA form, the CDR3 reads TGTGCCAGCAGTGACCCTAGCCCGAACACCGGGGAGCTGTTTTTT.

The CDR3 bases are TGTGCCAGCAGCCAAGCTCCCCCGAGGGGGGATGCTAATGAAAAACTGTTTTTT. Amino acid sequence: CASSQAPPRGDANEKLFF. The rearrangement uses TRBV4-2 and TRBJ1-4, with a weak D call TRBD1 (6 bases). Trimming took off 1 base at V and 3 bases at J, with 18 bases between the two ends. Looked up from germline, CDR1 is LGHNA and CDR2 is YNFKEQ. The CDR3 is 18 residues long.

This rearrangement joins TRBV29-1 to TRBJ2-1; tentatively, D is TRBD1 (6 bases). The V gene lost 6 bases and the J gene lost 15 bases, with 24 bases spanning the gap. CDR3 length: 13 residues. Germline assignment: CDR1 SQVTM and CDR2 ANQGSEA. CDR3 sequence: CSVNIGGHEGLFF. The CDR3 region has the DNA TGCAGCGTCAACATTGGGGGACACGAGGGGCTGTTCTTC.

CDR3 DNA sequence: TGTGCCAGAAGCTTGGCCCAGACCGGGGACGCTGAAGCTTTCTTT. Its translation is CARSLAQTGDAEAFF. This chain joins TRBV5-3 and TRBJ1-1; perhaps TRBD1 as D (5 bases). TRBV5-3 is annotated as an ORF whose role is uncertain. The CDR3 covers 15 residues. Trimming left V 0 bases short and J 6 bases short, with 15 bases between.

The chain uses TRBV7-9 and TRBJ1-5; TRBD1 aligns across 9 bases. This CDR3 comprises 14 residues. V lost 5 bases to trimming and J lost 5 bases; unmatched junction nucleotides: 4. CDR1 is SEHNR and CDR2 is FQNEAQ in the germline V gene (reference sequence). The CDR3 spells CASSPTGGHQPQHF. CDR3 nucleotide sequence: TGTGCCAGCAGCCCTACAGGGGGCCATCAGCCCCAGCATTTT.